The clone carrying this T cell receptor (beta chain) was counted at least ten times. Its cognate antigen is unknown. TCRdb passed the reads through MiXCR, listing each CDR3 protein once. Found here are 630,000 or so distinct CDR3 sequences, around 24% of them singletons; the top ten hold 7% to 9%. This specimen comes from a study of T cell repertoires in cytomegalovirus infection. Whole-study context: Both CMV infection and a matching HLA type were indicated by public TCR beta signatures. Overall study results and limits: HLA-C-restricted TCR beta clonotypes specific for CMV led the ex vivo response.

The TCR originated in a human donor in good health (CMV status not recorded). Some clones in this sample may be carry-over from other donors' samples. The sequenced material came from CD8+ T cells from PBMCs.

In DNA, the CDR3 is TGTGCCAGCAGCTTAGGGTTTATAGGACAGGGGGATCAAGAGACCCAGTACTTC. This codes for CASSLGFIGQGDQETQYF. The chain couples TRBV7-6 to TRBJ2-5, with TRBD1 matching 10 bases. With 1 base clipped from V and 2 bases from J, the junction kept 10 bases outside the gene matches. Germline assignment: CDR1 SGHVS and CDR2 FNYEAQ. The CDR3 consists of 18 residues.